Sequencing of this T cell receptor beta chain was carried out in a study of a mutant IDH1 vaccine in newly diagnosed glioma. The overall study: First vaccine doses came 4-6 weeks after radiotherapy alone, or with temozolomide cycles.

The CDR3 runs 10 residues. The germline V and J ends were trimmed by 3 bases and 7 bases, with 5 bases remaining between them. Germline values: CDR1 DFQATT, CDR2 SNEGSKA (reference sequence). The data were produced by immunoSEQ multiplex PCR, yet TCRdb's version contains in-frame clones alone and is incomplete. The table includes tens of thousands of clones, over 75% detected once. Time point specified: week 35, safety follow-up. Every vaccine dose comprised 300 ug of mutant IDH1 20-mer peptide plus topical imiquimod. Notes on this clone: The antigen remains undetermined.

Sequences were derived from PBMCs, sampled from a glioma patient whose treatment included an IDH1 peptide vaccine. The sequence derives from a man in his forties with glioma. This chain uses TRBV20-1 with TRBJ2-3, with D unclear. Here the CDR3 reads CSARLNTQYF. CDR3 sequence (DNA): TGCAGTGCTAGGCTGAATACGCAGTATTTT.